These 20 T cell receptor beta chains came from one sample sequenced in a study of CD8+ T cells in alopecia areata (dated by TCRdb to 2016 to 2019). The meaning of the sample's time point label: around 24 weeks on oral tofacitinib. Reading the label with the study, this specimen's treatment or condition is: oral pan-JAK inhibitor, 5-10 mg twice daily. The library was made by the immunoSEQ multiplex PCR assay. RNA was extracted from all samples and reverse transcribed into cDNA as template for TCR sequencing. Drawn from immuneACCESS, this table holds only the in-frame rearrangements with V and J called that TCRdb kept. Clones are partly lost; checked studies trace under half to an unresolved V gene and leave the rest unexplained. The sample has 150,000 to 200,000 clones on record, 60% of them singletons. Of the sample, approximately 1% falls within the top ten clones. The sequenced sample was CD4+ T cells sorted from blood, obtained at week 24, from a patient treated with tofacitinib. These receptors were collected from a human donor with alopecia areata.

The rearrangement uses TRBV18 and TRBJ1-2, with D hard to call. The CDR3 runs to 14 residues. Trimming took off 3 bases at V and 7 bases at J, with 15 bases between the two ends. The germline V gene encodes CDR1 KGHSH and CDR2 LQKENI. Here the CDR3 DNA reads TGTGCCAGCTCACCGGCGCATACCGGAGTTGGCTACACCTTC. It encodes CASSPAHTGVGYTF.

The chain has TRBV30 and TRBJ2-5; tentative D call: TRBD2 (6 bases). TRBJ2-7 matches the DNA end more closely, so the J call is doubtful. Germline CDR1 and CDR2: GTSNPN and SVGIG (reference sequence). The CDR3 runs 14 residues. The CDR3 region has the DNA TGTGCCTGGAGTGAGGAGGGATTCGGTCGCGAGCAGTACTTC. The encoded protein is CAWSEEGFGREQYF.

This clone was seen only once. The chain uses TRBV13 and TRBJ2-7; no definite D call. Deletions cut 1 base from V and 3 bases from J, with 10 bases between. The CDR3 length is 14 residues. Germline lookup yields CDR1 PRHDT and CDR2 FYEKMQ (reference sequence). In DNA, the CDR3 is TGTGCCAGCAGCTTAGTGGGCCGTTACTACGAGCAGTACTTC. It translates to CASSLVGRYYEQYF.

The CDR3 loop reads CSVETQLNEKLFF. CDR3 bases: TGCAGCGTTGAAACACAACTTAATGAAAAACTGTTTTTT. V and J are TRBV29-1 and TRBJ1-4; D not certain. V was trimmed by 2 bases and J by 4 bases, leaving 8 bases between them. CDR3 length: 13 residues. Germline CDR1 reads SQVTM; CDR2 reads ANQGSEA.

This clone was counted once. J is TRBJ1-1 and V is TRBV29-1; D remains unclear. V was cut by 7 bases and J by 7 bases, with 19 bases left in between. From germline, CDR1 is SQVTM and CDR2 ANQGSEA. This CDR3 region has 13 residues. CDR3 region: CSAPTMGGSEAFF. As DNA, the CDR3 is TGCAGCGCTCCTACTATGGGAGGCAGTGAAGCTTTCTTT. Filled out from reference TRBV29-1 and TRBJ1-1, the complete variable domain reads SAVISQKPSRDICQRGTSLTIQCQVDSQVTMMFWYRQQPGQSLTLIATANQGSEATYESGFVIDKFPISRPNLTFSTLTVSNMSPEDSSIYLCSAPTMGGSEAFFGQGTRLTVV.

In its sample, this clone was seen a few times. The chain recombines TRBV4-3 with TRBJ2-2; 8 bases are shared with TRBD2. In germline, CDR1 is LGHNA, CDR2 YSLEER. The CDR3 is 17 residues long. J was trimmed by 3 bases and V by 0 bases; bases with no gene match: 6. Here the CDR3 DNA reads TGCGCCAGCAGCCAAGATCCAGCGGGGGAAGACACCGGGGAGCTGTTTTTT. It translates to CASSQDPAGEDTGELFF.

This clone was recorded at least ten times. The rearrangement links TRBV7-3 to TRBJ1-1, with D uncertain. CDR1 and CDR2 (germline): SGHTA, FQGTGA. The V end was cut by 2 bases, the J end by 7 bases, with 11 bases between. CDR3 length equals 13 residues. CDR3 loop: CASSLDLRSEAFF. DNA for the CDR3: TGTGCCAGCAGCTTAGATCTTCGGAGTGAAGCTTTCTTT.

The V call is TRBV29-1, the J call TRBJ1-1; 7 bases are shared with TRBD1. V dropped 2 bases and J dropped 12; count of bases not matched to a gene: 12. This CDR3 comprises 13 residues. CDR1 is SQVTM and CDR2 is ANQGSEA in the germline V gene. CDR3 sequence (DNA): TGCAGCGTTGAAACAGGGGTGGTTTCCCAAACTTTCTTT. Amino acid sequence: CSVETGVVSQTFF.

V usage is TRBV30 and J usage is TRBJ1-6, with 9 positions matching TRBD1. CDR3 length: 17 residues. The V gene end was trimmed by 0 bases and the J gene end by 10 bases; junction bases not matched to a gene: 13. Germline assignment: CDR1 GTSNPN and CDR2 SVGIG (reference sequence). CDR3 amino acids: CAWSVRVGTGKLSPLHF. The CDR3 nucleotides read TGTGCCTGGAGTGTAAGGGTTGGGACAGGGAAATTGTCACCCCTCCACTTT.

This clone was counted a single time. The chain couples TRBV28 to TRBJ2-5; D not certain. The V gene's germline CDR1 is MDHEN and CDR2 SYDVKM. V lost 8 bases and J 0 bases, leaving 4 bases between the germline ends. This CDR3 has 11 amino acids. The CDR3 is CASANQETQYF. DNA for the CDR3: TGTGCCAGCGCTAACCAAGAGACCCAGTACTTC.

This sequence joins TRBV7-9 and TRBJ1-2; maybe TRBD1 (5 bases). Germline CDR1 SEHNR, CDR2 FQNEAQ (reference sequence). V lost 4 bases and J lost 5, with 14 bases in between. The CDR3 has 14 residues. CDR3 protein: CASSSYRGTYGYTF. CDR3 in DNA: TGTGCCAGCAGCTCCTACCGGGGCACGTATGGCTACACCTTC.

Concerning this clone: The junction departs from the called germline gene at one end, perhaps through a read error. This chain connects TRBV18 to TRBJ2-7, with 8 bases fitting TRBD1. Germline assignment: CDR1 KGHSH and CDR2 LQKENI. The CDR3 runs 13 residues. The CDR3 sequence is CASSPEPGTGVMW. As DNA, the CDR3 is TGTGCCAGCTCACCAGAACCCGGGACAGGCGTAATGTGG. The whole variable domain, filled in from reference TRBV18 and TRBJ2-7, reads NAGVMQNPRHLVRRRGQEARLRCSPMKGHSHVYWYRQLPEEGLKFMVYLQKENIIDESGMPKERFSAEFPKEGPSILRIQQVVRGDSAAYFCASSPEPGTGVMWGPGTRLTVT.

This chain joins TRBV7-2 and TRBJ1-1, with D tentatively TRBD1 (5 bases). The CDR3 runs to 14 residues. V dropped 2 bases and J dropped 3 bases, with 10 bases sitting between them. CDR1 and CDR2 (germline): SGHTA, FQGNSA. The CDR3 region has the DNA TGTGCCAGCAGCTTACAGGGACGGGACACTGAAGCTTTCTTT. As protein: CASSLQGRDTEAFF.

V usage is TRBV30 and J usage is TRBJ1-2; D unclear. The V and J ends lost 0 bases and 6 bases respectively, with 29 bases between them. The V gene's germline CDR1 is GTSNPN and CDR2 SVGIG (reference sequence). The CDR3 sequence is 19 residues long. In nucleotides, the CDR3 is TGTGCCTGGAGTGTACTAGTGGGGAGGTTTTCGTCTATGAGGGATGGCTACACCTTC. Protein sequence: CAWSVLVGRFSSMRDGYTF.

This clone appeared a few times. The rearrangement joins TRBV29-1 to TRBJ1-2, with no clear D. This CDR3 is built from 11 residues. In germline, CDR1 is SQVTM, CDR2 ANQGSEA. The germline V and J ends were trimmed by 4 bases and 5 bases, with 8 bases remaining between them. The CDR3 coding sequence is TGCAGCGTTGGGACGACTTATGGCTACACCTTC. Translation: CSVGTTYGYTF.

This clone was counted a few times. The genes are TRBV27 and TRBJ2-6, with D perhaps TRBD2 (6 bases). Per the germline V gene, CDR1 is MNHEY and CDR2 is SMNVEV (reference sequence). V was cut by 2 bases and J by 0 bases, with 14 bases left in between. This CDR3 region has 18 residues. This CDR3 reads CASSLTRGGFSGANVLTF. The CDR3 coding sequence is TGTGCCAGCAGTTTAACTAGAGGAGGGTTCTCTGGGGCCAACGTCCTGACTTTC. Full variable domain (remainder filled in from reference TRBV27 and TRBJ2-6): EAQVTQNPRYLITVTGKKLTVTCSQNMNHEYMSWYRQDPGLGLRQIYYSMNVEVTDKGDVPEGYKVSRKEKRNFPLILESPSPNQTSLYFCASSLTRGGFSGANVLTFGAGSRLTVL.

This chain joins TRBV29-1 and TRBJ2-3; 10 bases line up with TRBD1. J lost 7 bases, V lost 3 bases, and 7 bases had no gene match. Germline V gene lookup returns CDR1 SQVTM and CDR2 ANQGSEA. The length of the CDR3 is 14 residues. CDR3 loop: CSVDGTGVMNTQYF. CDR3 coding DNA: TGCAGCGTTGACGGGACAGGGGTAATGAATACGCAGTATTTT.

This clone was found a few times. The V gene is TRBV7-3, the J gene TRBJ2-1; D uncertain. Germline loops: CDR1 SGHTA, CDR2 FQGTGA. This CDR3 spans 13 amino acids. Trimming cost V 1 base and J 6 bases, with 7 bases left between them. This CDR3 reads CASSLSPSNEQFF. CDR3 nucleotides: TGTGCCAGCAGCTTAAGTCCTAGCAATGAGCAGTTCTTC.

This chain links TRBV29-1 with TRBJ2-3, with D hard to call. The CDR3 is 14 amino acids. Per the germline V gene, CDR1 is SQVTM and CDR2 is ANQGSEA. V was pared by 5 bases and J by 3 bases, with 15 bases between. The CDR3 nucleotides read TGCAGCGTTCTCAAGGGTTCTTCAACAGATACGCAGTATTTT. Protein product: CSVLKGSSTDTQYF.

The chain joins TRBV6-5 to TRBJ2-5, with D perhaps matching TRBD1 (6 bases). With 6 bases removed from V and 2 bases from J, the gap between germline ends came to 16 bases. The CDR3 has 15 amino acids. Looked up from germline, CDR1 is MNHEY and CDR2 is SVGAGI. This CDR3 is CASSQNIRGQETQYF. CDR3 DNA sequence: TGTGCCAGCAGCCAGAACATCAGGGGACAAGAGACCCAGTACTTC.